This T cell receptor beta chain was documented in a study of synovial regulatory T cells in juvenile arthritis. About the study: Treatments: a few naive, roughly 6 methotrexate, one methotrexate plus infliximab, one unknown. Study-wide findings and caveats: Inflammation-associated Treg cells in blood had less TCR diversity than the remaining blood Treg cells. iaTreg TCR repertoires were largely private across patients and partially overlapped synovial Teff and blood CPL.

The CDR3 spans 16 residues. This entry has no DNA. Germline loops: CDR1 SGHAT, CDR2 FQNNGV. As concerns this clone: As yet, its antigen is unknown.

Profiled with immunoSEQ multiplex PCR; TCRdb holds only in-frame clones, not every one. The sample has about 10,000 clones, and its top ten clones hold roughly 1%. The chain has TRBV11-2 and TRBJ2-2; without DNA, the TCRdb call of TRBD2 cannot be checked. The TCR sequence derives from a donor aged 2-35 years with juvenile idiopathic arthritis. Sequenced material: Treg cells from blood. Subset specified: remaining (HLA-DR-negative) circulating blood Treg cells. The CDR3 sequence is CASSRGVYQNTGELFF. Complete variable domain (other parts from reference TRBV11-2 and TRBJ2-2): EAGVAQSPRYKIIEKRQSVAFWCNPISGHATLYWYQQILGQGPKLLIQFQNNGVVDDSQLPKDRFSAERLKGVDSTLKIQPAKLEDSAVYLCASSRGVYQNTGELFFGEGSRLTVL.